One sample yielded the 9 T cell receptor beta chains listed below, sequenced in a study of T-cell memory formation after mild COVID-19. TCRdb analysed the 5' RACE reads with MiXCR anew, one entry per CDR3 protein. Altogether roughly 200,000 distinct CDR3 sequences are present, 15% to 20% being singletons, with the ten largest covering 2.4%. Source material: PBMCs or a T cell subset sorted from them (not recorded which). Receptors originate from an adult woman who had mild COVID-19 (a few samples of this study predate the infection). Cell type and time point are not known.

The chain links TRBV4-1 to TRBJ2-7; TRBD2 agrees at 13 bases. Germline V gene lookup returns CDR1 MGHRA and CDR2 YSYEKL. The length of the CDR3 is 18 residues. With V trimmed by 1 base and J by 4 bases, 10 bases remained unmatched. The chain's CDR3 is CASSQGVTSGGAWYEQYF. CDR3 DNA: TGCGCCAGCAGCCAAGGGGTTACTAGCGGGGGGGCCTGGTACGAGCAGTACTTC.

This clonotype showed up just a few times. This chain uses TRBV2 with TRBJ2-1; 7 bases match TRBD1. The CDR3 has 15 amino acids. Germline V CDR1 and CDR2: SNHLY, FYNNEI. The V and J ends lost 7 bases and 5 bases, in that order; junction bases with no gene match: 11. The CDR3 DNA is TGTGCCAGCACCCCGGGGACAGCGCCAAACAATGAGCAGTTCTTC. Translation: CASTPGTAPNNEQFF.

This clonotype has just a few counts. V usage is TRBV6-2 or TRBV6-3 and J usage is TRBJ2-2; D may correspond to TRBD1 or TRBD2 (6 bases each). From germline, CDR1 is MNHEY and CDR2 SVGEGT. The CDR3 is 16 residues long. Trimming pared 7 bases from V and 3 bases from J, leaving 18 bases between. CDR3 sequence reads: CASIGRGLGDTGELFF. Here the CDR3 DNA reads TGTGCCAGCATAGGACGGGGGCTAGGCGACACCGGGGAGCTGTTTTTT.

This clonotype was counted between two and nine times. The CDR3 DNA follows: TGTGCCAGCAGTTTAGAGTGGAGGGAGTCCCAGTACTTC. Amino acid sequence: CASSLEWRESQYF. The J gene is TRBJ2-5, the V gene TRBV12-3 or TRBV12-4, with a weak D call TRBD2 (6 bases). The CDR3 consists of 13 residues. Between the trimmed V and J ends, which lost 1 base and 9 bases, there was a span of 12 bases.

This rearrangement joins TRBV12-3 or TRBV12-4 to TRBJ1-5; 7 nucleotides agree with TRBD1. J gave up 2 bases and V 5 bases, and 12 bases lay outside the gene matches. This CDR3 is built from 17 residues. CDR3 residues: CASSPRQGIVGNQPQHF. The CDR3 region has the DNA TGTGCCAGCAGTCCTCGACAGGGTATCGTGGGCAATCAGCCCCAGCATTTT.

Only a few counts were recorded for this clonotype. The chain employs TRBV12-3 or TRBV12-4 and TRBJ2-7, with 10 bases matching TRBD1. V lost 6 bases and J lost 6; bases outside the gene matches: 11. This CDR3 is 15 amino acids long. Here the CDR3 DNA reads TGTGCCAGCAGCCCCTGGGACAGGGGTGTGAGCGAGCAGTACTTC. Its protein is CASSPWDRGVSEQYF.

The chain couples TRBV7-9 to TRBJ2-7; TRBD2 might be the D (6 bases). Per germline, CDR1 SEHNR and CDR2 FQNEAQ (reference sequence). The V end lost 5 bases, the J end lost 2 bases, and 19 bases lay between the germline ends. The CDR3 is 16 residues long. The CDR3 reads CASSDNPRDGPYEQYF. Here the CDR3 DNA reads TGTGCCAGCAGCGACAATCCGCGGGACGGACCCTACGAGCAGTACTTC.

This clonotype has ten or more counts. This chain uses TRBV29-1 with TRBJ1-1; D might be TRBD1 (6 bases). Trimming left V 3 bases short and J 11 bases short, with 10 bases between. This CDR3 is built from 10 residues. Germline V CDR1 and CDR2: SQVTM, ANQGSEA. For the CDR3, the DNA is TGCAGCGTTGAGAGAGGGGGGGCTTTCTTT. This translates into CSVERGGAFF.

The V gene is TRBV6-5, the J gene TRBJ1-3; D is unclear. Looked up from germline, CDR1 is MNHEY and CDR2 is SVGAGI. The CDR3 has 14 amino acids. The V and J ends lost 2 bases and 1 base respectively, with 6 bases between them. CDR3 in DNA: TGTGCCAGCAGTTACGGGGTTTCTGGAAACACCATATATTTT. Its translation: CASSYGVSGNTIYF.